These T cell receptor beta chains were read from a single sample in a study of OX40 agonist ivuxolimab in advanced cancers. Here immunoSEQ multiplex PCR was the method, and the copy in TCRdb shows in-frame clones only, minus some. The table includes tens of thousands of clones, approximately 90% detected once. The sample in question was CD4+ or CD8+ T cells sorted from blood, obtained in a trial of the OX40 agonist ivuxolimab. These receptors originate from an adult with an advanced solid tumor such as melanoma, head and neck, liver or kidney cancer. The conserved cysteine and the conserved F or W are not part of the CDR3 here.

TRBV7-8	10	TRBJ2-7	ASKVTGYEQY
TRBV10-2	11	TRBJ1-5	ASDRGGNQPQH
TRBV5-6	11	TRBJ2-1	ASSLGFPNEQF
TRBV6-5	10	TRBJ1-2	ASSPDSYGYT
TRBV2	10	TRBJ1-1	ASSERRGGAF
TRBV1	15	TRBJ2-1	TSSYPLVSGYYNEQF
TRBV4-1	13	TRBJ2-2	ASSEEFTVTGELF
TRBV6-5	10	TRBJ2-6	ASSSGANVLT
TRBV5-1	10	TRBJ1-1	ASSPDGGEAF
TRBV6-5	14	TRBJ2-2	ASSYSMQGNTGELF
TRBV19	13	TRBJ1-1	ASSIRSEMNTEAF
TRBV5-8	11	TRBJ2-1	ASSLGEGWEQF
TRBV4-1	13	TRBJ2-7	ASSQDQAGTYEQY
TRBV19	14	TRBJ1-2	ASIPWDGVGLNGYT
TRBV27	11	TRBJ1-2	ASSLAGDYGYT
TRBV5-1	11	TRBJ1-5	ASSLHSNQPQH